The 29 T cell receptor beta chains in this list originate from one sample, sequenced in a study of T cell repertoires in aging, cancer and after chemotherapy. A mixed TRB-A/B primer pool amplified rearranged TRB by multiplex touch-down PCR. TCRdb processed the multiplex PCR reads anew with MiXCR; each CDR3 protein has one entry. Of around 4,000 distinct CDR3 sequences listed, about 28% were seen once; the top ten hold 5.9%. The template was genomic DNA from peripheral blood, not RNA. Sequences were obtained from blood. Receptor source: a human donor in good health.

The rearrangement joins TRBV30 to TRBJ1-2; perhaps TRBD1 as D (6 bases). Trimming removed 5 bases from V and 1 base from J, with 11 bases in between. This CDR3 has 13 residues. CDR1 is GTSNPN, CDR2 SVGIG, per germline (reference sequence). CDR3 sequence reads: CAWGGRYNYGYTF. The CDR3 nucleotides read TGTGCCTGGGGGGGGCGCTATAACTATGGCTACACCTTC.

This clonotype was detected only once. The rearrangement joins TRBV6-5 to TRBJ2-3, with no clear D. This CDR3 comprises 11 residues. Germline loops: CDR1 MNHEY, CDR2 SVGAGI. V dropped 5 bases and J dropped 9 bases, with 9 bases sitting between them. Here the CDR3 DNA reads TGTGCCAGCAGTCGTCCCGGGACGCAGTATTTT. It codes for CASSRPGTQYF.

The chain employs TRBV11-1 and TRBJ2-5, with D possibly being TRBD1 or TRBD2 (5 bases each). The CDR3 sequence is 16 residues long. V lost 2 bases, J lost 8 bases, and 21 bases lay in between. Germline V gene data show CDR1 as SGHAT and CDR2 as FQDESV (reference sequence). The CDR3 DNA reads TGTGCCAGCAGCTTAAATAGGGACGGACGAAAGTATACCCAGTACTTC. Protein product: CASSLNRDGRKYTQYF.

The chain combines TRBV6-6 with TRBJ1-2, with D possibly matching TRBD1 (6 bases). CDR3 size: 15 residues. V lost 4 bases and J lost 4, with 16 bases in between. In germline, CDR1 is MNHNY, CDR2 SVGAGI (reference sequence). The CDR3 bases are TGTGCCAGCAGTTCTAGGGGGAGGACGGGCTATGGCTACACCTTC. This gives the protein CASSSRGRTGYGYTF.

The chain recombines TRBV27 with TRBJ2-2; tentative D call: TRBD2 (6 bases). Trimming removed 4 bases at V and 7 bases at J, with 13 bases between. The CDR3 covers 14 residues. The germline CDR1 and CDR2 sequences are MNHEY and SMNVEV (reference sequence). CDR3 in amino acids: CASSYGGVGGELFF. The CDR3, as DNA: TGTGCCAGCAGTTATGGAGGGGTGGGCGGGGAGCTGTTTTTT.

This clonotype has a handful of counts. The V and J genes are TRBV14 and TRBJ1-2; D might be TRBD1 (5 bases). From germline, CDR1 is SGHDN and CDR2 FVKESK. V gave up 3 bases and J gave up 2 bases, with 13 bases separating them. The CDR3 has 15 amino acids. DNA for the CDR3: TGTGCCAGCAGCCACCGAGACAGACAAAACTATGGCTACACCTTC. Its protein is CASSHRDRQNYGYTF.

V usage is TRBV5-6 and J usage is TRBJ2-7, with 9 bases matching TRBD1. V dropped 4 bases and J dropped 2; count of bases not matched to a gene: 7. Germline CDR1 and CDR2: SGHDT and YYEEEE. The CDR3 is 15 residues long. CDR3 bases: TGTGCCAGCAGCCGGGCCGGGACAGGGACCTACGAGCAGTACTTC. As protein: CASSRAGTGTYEQYF.

This chain uses TRBV6-6 with TRBJ1-1; TRBD1 agrees at 10 bases. Per germline, CDR1 MNHNY and CDR2 SVGAGI (reference sequence). Unmatched junction bases numbered 8, after V lost 5 bases and J lost 5 bases. CDR3 length: 15 residues. The CDR3 nucleotides read TGTGCCAGCAGTAGAGCCGGACAGGGGGGGACTGAAGCTTTCTTT. It encodes CASSRAGQGGTEAFF.

The chain combines TRBV19 with TRBJ1-5; TRBD1 matches 7 bases. CDR3 length: 13 residues. Germline trimming cut 5 bases from V and 6 bases from J; bases unmatched to any gene: 4. Germline CDR1 LNHDA, CDR2 SQIVND (reference sequence). This chain's CDR3 is CASSEGAGQPQHF. Here the CDR3 DNA reads TGTGCCAGTAGTGAGGGGGCTGGTCAGCCCCAGCATTTT.

V gene TRBV12-3 or TRBV12-4 combines with J gene TRBJ1-2; D is possibly TRBD1 (5 bases). This CDR3 has 14 residues. Trimming took 5 bases from V and 7 from J, leaving 17 bases between them. CDR3 coding DNA: TGTGCCAGCAGTCCCCGGAGAGGGGTGGGTGGCTACACCTTC. Its translation is CASSPRRGVGGYTF.

This chain links TRBV19 with TRBJ1-1, with TRBD1 matching 9 bases. There are 14 residues in the CDR3. Germline V lookup: CDR1 LNHDA, CDR2 SQIVND (reference sequence). V lost 6 bases to trimming and J lost 6 bases; unmatched junction nucleotides: 8. The CDR3 DNA is TGTGCCAGTAGACCTCACAGGGGGCGGCCTGAAGCTTTCTTT. Its protein product is CASRPHRGRPEAFF.

In its sample, this clonotype was seen a few times. The junction does not match germline at one end; this may be a read error. The CDR3 nucleotides read TGCGCCAGCAGCACCTGGACAGGGGTGTCGGATGGCTACACCTTC. Translating gives CASSTWTGVSDGYTF. The chain couples TRBV5-4 to TRBJ1-2, with 9 positions matching TRBD1. There are 15 residues in the CDR3. Germline V gives CDR1 SGHNT, CDR2 YYREEE (reference sequence).

J is TRBJ2-5 and V is TRBV14; 8 bases are shared with TRBD2. Germline CDR1 reads SGHDN; CDR2 reads FVKESK. Losses at the gene ends were 3 bases for V and 7 bases for J; bases not matched to a gene: 4. This CDR3 region has 13 residues. The CDR3, as DNA: TGTGCCAGCAGCCAGGGACTAGTCGGGACCCAGTACTTC. This sequence encodes CASSQGLVGTQYF.

This chain uses TRBV19 with TRBJ2-1, with D tentatively TRBD2 (6 bases). CDR1 and CDR2 (germline): LNHDA, SQIVND (reference sequence). CDR3 size: 22 residues. Trimming left V 5 bases short and J 5 bases short, with 37 bases between. In DNA form, the CDR3 reads TGTGCCAGTAGTCCAGATCGGGGGACCCCAGGCCTCACATGGCAGTTAAACAATGAGCAGTTCTTC. Translation gives CASSPDRGTPGLTWQLNNEQFF.

This clonotype was seen a few times. The V gene is TRBV5-4, the J gene TRBJ2-3; 8 bases are a match to TRBD2. There are 15 residues in the CDR3. The germline CDR1 and CDR2 sequences are SGHNT and YYREEE (reference sequence). V was pared by 3 bases and J by 5 bases, with 8 bases of the junction left unmatched. This CDR3 is CASSSGGDGVDTQYF. CDR3 nucleotide sequence: TGTGCCAGCAGCTCCGGGGGGGATGGGGTAGATACGCAGTATTTT.

This chain uses TRBV27 with TRBJ2-1; D may be TRBD2 (6 bases). Trimming cost V 8 bases and J 6 bases, with 20 bases left between them. The CDR3 loop spans 15 amino acids. The germline gives CDR1 MNHEY, CDR2 SMNVEV (reference sequence). CDR3 protein: CASSQPGRFSNEQFF. Written as DNA, the CDR3 is TGTGCCAGCTCACAACCAGGGAGGTTTTCCAATGAGCAGTTCTTC.

This clonotype was detected only a few times. The chain has TRBV5-6 and TRBJ2-3, with 9 bases matching TRBD1. The CDR3 extends over 15 amino acids. Germline CDR1 and CDR2: SGHDT and YYEEEE. The trim removed 4 bases at V and 4 bases at J, leaving 7 bases unmatched. DNA for the CDR3: TGTGCCAGCAGCAGGACAGGGGTTAATGCAGATACGCAGTATTTT. As protein: CASSRTGVNADTQYF.

The V gene is TRBV12-3 or TRBV12-4, the J gene TRBJ2-2, with D perhaps matching TRBD1 or TRBD2 (5 bases each). There are 17 residues in the CDR3. V shed 3 bases and J shed 3 bases, with 17 bases lying between them. The CDR3 DNA reads as TGTGCCAGCAGTTTCATTACAGGACTGAGTTACACCGGGGAGCTGTTTTTT. Its translation is CASSFITGLSYTGELFF.

This clonotype counts as medium-sized. This chain connects TRBV19 to TRBJ1-6; D call uncertain. The length of the CDR3 is 15 residues. The V and J ends lost 4 bases and 0 bases respectively, with 7 bases between them. Germline values: CDR1 LNHDA, CDR2 SQIVND (reference sequence). This CDR3 reads CASSSGSSYNSPLHF. CDR3 sequence (DNA): TGTGCCAGTAGTAGCGGGAGCTCCTATAATTCACCCCTCCACTTT.

In this sample, this clonotype is medium-sized (0.01 to 0.1%). V usage is TRBV19 and J usage is TRBJ1-2; 10 positions agree with TRBD1. The trim removed 5 bases at V and 4 bases at J, leaving 10 bases unmatched. The CDR3 is 16 residues long. Germline-derived CDR1 and CDR2 are LNHDA and SQIVND (reference sequence). The CDR3 protein is CASSVPGTGAGYGYTF. The CDR3 nucleotides are TGTGCCAGTAGTGTCCCCGGGACAGGGGCGGGCTATGGCTACACCTTC.

This clonotype is large within its sample. V and J are TRBV29-1 and TRBJ2-3; tentative D call: TRBD2 (6 bases). The CDR3 loop spans 11 amino acids. Per the germline V gene, CDR1 is SQVTM and CDR2 is ANQGSEA. Trimming removed 6 bases from V and 5 bases from J, with 9 bases in between. The CDR3 here is CSVTEGDTQYF. The DNA for the CDR3 is TGCAGCGTCACGGAGGGAGATACGCAGTATTTT.

By share, this clonotype ranks as medium-sized. The chain carries TRBV6-5 and TRBJ2-7; TRBD1 aligns across 7 bases. The germline V gene encodes CDR1 MNHEY and CDR2 SVGAGI. J lost 3 bases, V lost 2 bases, and 7 bases had no gene match. The CDR3 loop spans 15 amino acids. The CDR3, as DNA: TGTGCCAGCAGTTACGGAACAGGGGATATCTACGAGCAGTACTTC. It yields the protein CASSYGTGDIYEQYF.

Sample share makes this clonotype large. The chain links TRBV29-1 to TRBJ2-7; D gene uncertain. CDR1 and CDR2 from the germline V gene are SQVTM and ANQGSEA. Deletions cut 6 bases from V and 0 bases from J, with 6 bases between. The CDR3 runs to 11 residues. Written as DNA, the CDR3 is TGCAGCGTACACGACTCCTACGAGCAGTACTTC. Its protein is CSVHDSYEQYF.

This clonotype was counted only a few times. V is TRBV5-6 and J is TRBJ2-7; the D gene is possibly TRBD1 (5 bases). Per germline, CDR1 SGHDT and CDR2 YYEEEE. V was trimmed by 4 bases and J by 3 bases, leaving 14 bases between them. This CDR3 comprises 14 residues. The CDR3 region has the DNA TGTGCCAGCAGCCCCAGGGTCCAGGGCTACGAGCAGTACTTC. Its translation is CASSPRVQGYEQYF.

The gene calls are TRBV12-3 or TRBV12-4 and TRBJ2-2; D may match TRBD1 or TRBD2 (5 bases each). There are 14 residues in the CDR3. Between the trimmed V and J ends, which lost 3 bases and 4 bases, there was a span of 9 bases. The CDR3 is CASSFGGITGELFF. The CDR3 DNA is TGTGCCAGCAGTTTTGGGGGTATCACCGGGGAGCTGTTTTTT.

This clonotype was seen only a few times. The V and J genes are TRBV12-3 or TRBV12-4 and TRBJ1-4; no clear D. Trimming took off 4 bases at V and 10 bases at J, with 10 bases between the two ends. The CDR3 is made up of 12 amino acids. The DNA for the CDR3 is TGTGCCAGCAGTTCCCAGTGGGGAAAACTGTTTTTT. This translates into CASSSQWGKLFF.

This clonotype has more than one count but fewer than ten. This chain uses TRBV19 with TRBJ2-5, with 8 bases identical to TRBD2. Germline CDR1 is LNHDA and CDR2 is SQIVND (reference sequence). The length of the CDR3 is 16 residues. With 6 bases clipped from V and 0 bases from J, the junction kept 9 bases outside the gene matches. CDR3 nucleotides: TGTGCCAGTAGCCGGTATAGCGGGGAGTACCAAGAGACCCAGTACTTC. It is translated as CASSRYSGEYQETQYF. Complete variable domain (other parts from reference TRBV19 and TRBJ2-5): DGGITQSPKYLFRKEGQNVTLSCEQNLNHDAMYWYRQDPGQGLRLIYYSQIVNDFQKGDIAEGYSVSREKKESFPLTVTSAQKNPTAFYLCASSRYSGEYQETQYFGPGTRLLVL.

Comments on this clonotype: A much larger clone differs by one base, so this may be a read error. This chain joins TRBV6-5 and TRBJ2-2; 7 nucleotides line up with TRBD2. Germline V gene data show CDR1 as MNHEY and CDR2 as SVGAGI. The V and J ends lost 6 bases and 1 base, in that order; junction bases with no gene match: 5. This CDR3 comprises 15 residues. DNA for the CDR3: TGTGCCAGCAGATACGGGGGGTGGAACACCGGGGAGCTGTTTTTT. Its protein product is CASRYGGWNTGELFF.

The V call is TRBV20-1, the J call TRBJ2-5; no reliable D call. The germline V gene encodes CDR1 DFQATT and CDR2 SNEGSKA (reference sequence). This CDR3 contains 14 residues. Trimming left V 6 bases short and J 4 bases short, with 18 bases between. The CDR3 spells CSAPISTLRETQYF. The CDR3 bases are TGCAGTGCCCCAATCTCAACCCTCCGAGAGACCCAGTACTTC.